This section outlines one T cell receptor (beta chain) sequence together with its context. This CDR3 spans 12 amino acids. The germline V and J ends were trimmed by 3 bases and 8 bases, with 7 bases remaining between them. The germline V gene has CDR1 MGHRA and CDR2 YSYEKL. The data are from a study of shared clonotypes between healthy human individuals. The wider study: The donors, a couple of women and three men, were aged 18 to 49. Donors had three CD4 naive, three CD4 memory, two CD8 naive and one CD8 memory plate apiece.

It was CD45RO-negative cells, positively selected for CCR7, that made up naive CD8 cells, with terminally differentiated effector memory CD45RA+ cells excluded. Healthy HIV-negative adults without recent acute infections or vaccinations served as donors. Measured with immunoSEQ multiplex PCR; TCRdb has only the in-frame clones, and not every one. The repertoire includes over 800,000 clones, 80% to 95% of them detected once, and around 24% sits in the top ten. The sequence came from a man aged 25 to 40 in good health. This chain uses TRBV4-1 with TRBJ2-2; D unresolved. Sequencing was done on a sample of naive CD8+ T cells sorted from blood. The CDR3 DNA reads TGCGCCAGCAGCCATCGTATGGGGGAGCTGTTTTTT. Amino acid sequence: CASSHRMGELFF.